The following is a T cell receptor beta chain sequence with its context. This clonotype has at least ten counts. It has no known antigen specificity. Base qualities were left out, and no much larger clone turns up one base away. This sample was taken from a study of glioma-infiltrating T cells (dated by TCRdb to the mid-2010s). As for the study more broadly: Sequencing of TCR alpha- and beta-chain repertoires was performed on glioma tissue, on non-neoplastic brain tissue, and on matched peripheral blood mononuclear cells. To gauge divergence between tissue and blood T-cell populations, every tissue-infiltrating repertoire was compared against the peripheral blood repertoire from the same patient. The paired cohort comprised three low-grade glioma patients, 8 or 9 primary glioblastoma patients and three non-glioma patients contributing non-neoplastic brain tissue.

What the work shows at the level of the full study, not this receptor alone: Only a very small number of CDR3 sequences turned up in both tissue and blood, a result put down to high CDR3 diversity combined with limited sampling. Small numbers underpinned the group comparisons: several glioblastoma patients, three low-grade glioma patients and three non-neoplastic patients. VJ-independent divergence between tissue and blood was found to be below expectation in non-neoplastic patients but above expectation in all gliomas, particularly low-grade gliomas.

The CDR3 has 15 amino acids, counting the end cysteine and phenylalanine. CDR3 DNA is the only sequence kept; it has 45 bases, read in frame from the first base. Germline trimming: 0 bases from V, 8 bases from J; junction bases outside gene matches: 6. In the germline V gene (reference sequence), CDR1 corresponds to MNHEY and CDR2 to SMNVEV. TCR alpha and beta CDR3 regions were amplified with the iRepertoire nested amplicon-rescue multiplex PCR (arm-PCR) platform from RNA. One-step reverse transcription and amplification used about 95-400 ng of tissue mRNA or PBMC total RNA as input. Following bead purification, Illumina adapters were added by a secondary multiplex PCR, and the libraries were gel-purified between 200 and 400 bp. Demultiplexing relied on internal 6-nucleotide barcodes carried by the libraries. The libraries were sequenced on an Illumina MiSeq using 2x220 or 2x250 nucleotide paired-end reads. The authors' analysis ran thus. Paired reads were merged using FLASH 1.2.11 and aligned with BWA-MEM to the GRCh37 human genome, and TRA and TRB reads were then extracted. An IMGT-derived reference of cassette sequences and CDR3 motifs, with pseudogenes included, was used for V and J assignment. Reads were translated in three frames, and productive CDR3s were defined by a C…FGXG motif without stop codons. A clonotype was defined as a unique combination of a V-J cassette pair and a CDR3 amino acid sequence. Filtering of reads was based on Hamming distance, with the threshold set by the sequence error rate of each sample in mapped regions. TCRdb trimmed public reads at Q25 via fastp, called clones via MiXCR and kept in-frame beta chains. Rows matching on CDR3 protein sequence are summarized as one entry with the most common DNA and genes. The V and J calls shown here were made by TCRdb, not taken from the authors' results. The sample table contains about 190,000 distinct CDR3 sequences; only one count was recorded for over 25% of them. Clones ranked in the top ten supply 20% of the sample.

The sequence derives from a human donor with low-grade glioma or glioblastoma, undergoing nonglioma brain surgery, or in good health (not recorded which). The sequenced material came from glioma tissue, nonneoplastic brain tissue, or PBMCs (not recorded which). The chain is made from TRBV27 and TRBJ1-2; 10 bases in the junction line up with TRBD1. The CDR3 sequence is CASSLSGTGARGYTF. The DNA reads as follows: TGTGCCAGCAGTTTATCTGGGACAGGGGCGAGGGGCTACACCTTC.